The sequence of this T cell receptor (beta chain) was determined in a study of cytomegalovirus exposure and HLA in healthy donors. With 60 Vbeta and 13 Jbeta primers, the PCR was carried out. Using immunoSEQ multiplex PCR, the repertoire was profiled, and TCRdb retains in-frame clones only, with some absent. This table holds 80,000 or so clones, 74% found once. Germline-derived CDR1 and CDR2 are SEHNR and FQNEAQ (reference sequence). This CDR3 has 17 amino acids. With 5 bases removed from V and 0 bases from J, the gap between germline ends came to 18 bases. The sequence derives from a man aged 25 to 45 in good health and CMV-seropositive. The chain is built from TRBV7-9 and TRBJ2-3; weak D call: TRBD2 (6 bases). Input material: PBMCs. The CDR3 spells CASSPEGSGLSTDTQYF. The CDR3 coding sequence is TGTGCCAGCAGCCCCGAAGGGAGCGGGCTCAGCACAGATACGCAGTATTTT.